A single sample gave rise to the 20 T cell receptor beta chains below, sequenced in a study of T cell responses to AZD1222 COVID-19 vaccine. The table came from immunoSEQ multiplex PCR; TCRdb's copy has only in-frame clones and leaves some out. The sample carries about 92,000 clones, around 89% recorded once. The sample was peripheral blood, taken on day 0 of AZD1222 vaccination. All receptors derive from an adult in good health.

Only one count was recorded for this clone. The chain recombines TRBV12-3 or TRBV12-4 with TRBJ2-1; D remains ambiguous. The CDR3 extends over 12 amino acids. V lost 7 bases and J 6 bases, leaving 10 bases between the germline ends. The CDR3 reads CASKTVSNEQFF. The CDR3 bases are TGTGCCAGCAAGACCGTAAGCAATGAGCAGTTCTTC.

The sample holds a few counts of this clone. The V gene is TRBV5-1, the J gene TRBJ1-6, with D possibly matching TRBD1 (5 bases). The germline V gene has CDR1 SGHRS and CDR2 YFSETQ. There are 17 residues in the CDR3. V lost 0 bases to trimming and J lost 0 bases, with 10 bases between them. This CDR3 is CASSLGQQSSYNSPLHF. CDR3 nucleotides: TGCGCCAGCAGCTTGGGACAGCAGAGCTCCTATAATTCACCCCTCCACTTT.

The chain links TRBV12-3 or TRBV12-4 to TRBJ1-2; perhaps TRBD1 as D (5 bases). Trimming pared 5 bases from V and 8 bases from J, leaving 15 bases between. CDR3 length equals 13 residues. The CDR3 sequence: CASSPGASGGYTF. CDR3 nucleotides: TGTGCCAGCAGTCCCGGGGCATCCGGAGGCTACACCTTC.

V usage is TRBV20-1 and J usage is TRBJ1-1, with D perhaps TRBD1 (5 bases). The V and J ends lost 6 bases and 8 bases respectively, with 10 bases between them. Germline CDR1 reads DFQATT; CDR2 reads SNEGSKA (reference sequence). The length of the CDR3 is 10 residues. The CDR3 DNA sequence: TGCAGTGCCCTGCAGGGCGAAGCTTTCTTT. It is translated as CSALQGEAFF.

J is TRBJ2-2 and V is TRBV6-4; D remains ambiguous. Between the trimmed V and J ends, which lost 4 bases and 4 bases, there was a span of 10 bases. The V gene's germline CDR1 is MRHNA and CDR2 SNTAGT. The CDR3 runs 14 residues. The CDR3 spells CASSGDSSTGELFF. DNA for the CDR3: TGTGCCAGCAGTGGTGATTCTTCCACCGGGGAGCTGTTTTTT.

This chain uses TRBV10-3 with TRBJ1-2; the D is unclear. The germline V gene encodes CDR1 ENHRY and CDR2 SYGVKD. V lost 3 bases and J lost 4, with 9 bases in between. The CDR3 sequence is 13 residues long. The DNA for the CDR3 is TGTGCCATCAGTGATAACAGCCTCTATGGCTACACCTTC. This sequence encodes CAISDNSLYGYTF.

The V gene is TRBV3-1 (or the pseudogene TRBV3-2), the J gene TRBJ2-1; 8 positions match TRBD2. With V trimmed by 5 bases and J by 9 bases, 15 bases remained unmatched. The CDR3 has 16 amino acids. Germline CDR1 and CDR2: LGHDT and YNNKEL (reference sequence). The CDR3 sequence is CASSSQGAGAFGEQFF. CDR3 bases: TGTGCCAGCAGCTCCCAAGGAGCGGGGGCCTTCGGTGAGCAGTTCTTC.

The genes are TRBV6-1 and TRBJ2-4, with D unclear. Trimming removed 1 base at V and 0 bases at J, with 4 bases between. The CDR3 extends over 14 amino acids. From germline, CDR1 is MNHNS and CDR2 SASEGT. CDR3 sequence (DNA): TGTGCCAGCAGTGAAGGGCTAGCCAAAAACATTCAGTACTTC. Amino acid sequence: CASSEGLAKNIQYF.

The V call is TRBV11-1, the J call TRBJ1-1, with a possible D match to TRBD1 (6 bases). Trimming removed 1 base from V and 1 base from J, with 10 bases in between. Germline lookup yields CDR1 SGHAT and CDR2 FQDESV (reference sequence). The CDR3 is made up of 15 amino acids. Written as DNA, the CDR3 is TGTGCCAGCAGCTTAGGGGCGGACAGGAACACTGAAGCTTTCTTT. Amino acid sequence: CASSLGADRNTEAFF.

This chain links TRBV12-3 or TRBV12-4 with TRBJ1-2; weak D call: TRBD1 (6 bases). This CDR3 is built from 13 residues. V was cut by 2 bases and J by 8 bases, with 12 bases left in between. The CDR3, as DNA: TGTGCCAGCAGTTTACGGAGGGGGGCAGGCTACACCTTC. It codes for CASSLRRGAGYTF.

The chain joins TRBV19 to TRBJ1-1, with D unresolved. The CDR3 is 16 residues long. From germline, CDR1 is LNHDA and CDR2 SQIVND (reference sequence). V lost 2 bases to trimming and J lost 0 bases, with 13 bases between them. The CDR3 protein is CASSIIGESMNTEAFF. CDR3 nucleotides: TGTGCCAGTAGTATAATTGGTGAGTCGATGAACACTGAAGCTTTCTTT.

V gene TRBV3-1 (or the pseudogene TRBV3-2) combines with J gene TRBJ2-1; D is possibly TRBD2 (6 bases). CDR1 and CDR2 (germline): LGHDT, YNNKEL (reference sequence). The V end was cut by 0 bases, the J end by 4 bases, with 10 bases between. The CDR3 consists of 15 residues. The CDR3 DNA reads TGTGCCAGCAGCCAAGATGGAGGGTTTTACAATGAGCAGTTCTTC. It translates to CASSQDGGFYNEQFF.

This chain connects TRBV3-1 (or the pseudogene TRBV3-2) to TRBJ2-3; perhaps TRBD1 as D (5 bases). The CDR3 totals 14 residues. V was shortened by 8 bases and J by 1 base, with 13 bases between the two germline ends. From germline, CDR1 is LGHDT and CDR2 YNNKEL (reference sequence). The CDR3 loop is CASAGFPRTDTQYF. CDR3 nucleotide sequence: TGTGCCAGCGCAGGGTTCCCTCGCACAGATACGCAGTATTTT.

The chain combines TRBV19 with TRBJ1-2, with D hard to call. Germline V gene sequence: CDR1 LNHDA, CDR2 SQIVND (reference sequence). V was clipped by 6 bases and J by 3 bases, with 17 bases between them. This CDR3 contains 15 residues. This CDR3 is CASSTSRKEDYGYTF. CDR3 DNA sequence: TGTGCCAGTAGCACAAGTCGCAAGGAGGACTATGGCTACACCTTC. Full variable domain (rest looked up from reference TRBV19 and TRBJ1-2): DGGITQSPKYLFRKEGQNVTLSCEQNLNHDAMYWYRQDPGQGLRLIYYSQIVNDFQKGDIAEGYSVSREKKESFPLTVTSAQKNPTAFYLCASSTSRKEDYGYTFGSGTRLTVV.

The chain links TRBV11-2 to TRBJ1-1; D is unresolved. CDR1 is SGHAT and CDR2 is FQNNGV in the germline V gene. The V gene lost 2 bases and the J gene lost 0 bases, with 4 bases spanning the gap. The CDR3 is 13 amino acids. The CDR3 region has the DNA TGTGCCAGCAGCTTACCAATGAACACTGAAGCTTTCTTT. Protein product: CASSLPMNTEAFF.

This chain joins TRBV7-2 and TRBJ1-1; D might be TRBD1 (6 bases). Trimming removed 5 bases at V and 6 bases at J, with 10 bases between. Germline V gives CDR1 SGHTA, CDR2 FQGNSA. The CDR3 extends over 12 amino acids. This CDR3 reads CASSEWTAEAFF. In DNA, the CDR3 is TGTGCCAGCAGCGAATGGACAGCTGAAGCTTTCTTT.

The genes are TRBV4-2 and TRBJ1-1, with 7 bases lining up with TRBD1. V shed 4 bases, J shed 3 bases, and the junction held 17 bases outside the gene matches. The germline CDR1 and CDR2 sequences are LGHNA and YNFKEQ. This CDR3 has 18 amino acids. The DNA of the CDR3 is TGTGCCAGCAGCCGGGAGCAGGGACAGCCAGCGCGGGACACTGAAGCTTTCTTT. It codes for CASSREQGQPARDTEAFF.

This clone is a singleton in its sample. The rearrangement uses TRBV29-1 and TRBJ2-6; D may be TRBD1 (5 bases). Per germline, CDR1 SQVTM and CDR2 ANQGSEA. V lost 7 bases, J lost 0 bases, and 7 bases lay in between. The CDR3 runs 13 residues. DNA for the CDR3: TGCAGCGCGACAGCCTCTGGGGCCAACGTCCTGACTTTC. Encoded protein: CSATASGANVLTF.

This clone was seen a single time. This rearrangement joins TRBV3-1 (or the pseudogene TRBV3-2) to TRBJ2-7, with 11 positions matching TRBD2. Germline-derived CDR1 and CDR2 are LGHDT and YNNKEL (reference sequence). J was trimmed by 2 bases and V by 4 bases; bases with no gene match: 13. The CDR3 contains 18 residues. CDR3 DNA sequence: TGTGCCAGCAGCCCCAGGACTAGCGGGCCGTCCCCCACCTACGAGCAGTACTTC. This codes for CASSPRTSGPSPTYEQYF.

V gene TRBV4-1 combines with J gene TRBJ1-2; TRBD1 aligns across 7 bases. The ends lost 1 base at V and 2 bases at J; junction bases unmatched: 7. The CDR3 length is 16 residues. Germline V lookup: CDR1 MGHRA, CDR2 YSYEKL. This CDR3 is CASSQGGTAPNYGYTF. The CDR3 coding sequence is TGCGCCAGCAGCCAAGGCGGGACAGCCCCCAACTATGGCTACACCTTC.